This TCR beta chain derives from a study of T cell responses to AZD1222 COVID-19 vaccine. Study observations and caveats: A reported finding is that nearly half of spike-specific TCRs target unmutated variant regions.

The CDR3 consists of 15 residues. V was clipped by 3 bases and J by 7 bases, with 15 bases between them. Germline assignment: CDR1 LNHDA and CDR2 SQIVND (reference sequence). Repertoires were generated with immunoSEQ multiplex PCR, while TCRdb's copy carries only in-frame clones and drops some. This sample has 90,000 to 120,000 clones, with nearly 90% found just once. Worth noting for this clone: Its target is unknown.

The chain recombines TRBV19 with TRBJ1-4, with a possible D match to TRBD1 (6 bases). This specimen was peripheral blood, taken 28 days after the second AZD1222 dose. The source of this sequence is an adult who received the AZD1222 COVID-19 vaccine. Here the CDR3 reads CASSIRAWGLEKLFF. CDR3 DNA: TGTGCCAGTAGTATCCGAGCTTGGGGGCTTGAAAAACTGTTTTTT.